Listed here are 9 T cell receptor beta chains from one sample, sequenced in a study of monozygotic twins with inflammatory bowel disease. TCRdb re-called the 5' RACE reads; every CDR3 protein appears as one record, without DNA. In total, the table holds just under 45,000 distinct CDR3 sequences. The specimen was blood. Receptors originate from a human donor with ulcerative colitis or Crohn's disease, or a healthy co-twin of an affected twin (not recorded which).

V and J are TRBV15 and TRBJ1-1; as DNA is missing, the TRBD1 call by TCRdb cannot be tested. Germline V gene data show CDR1 as LNHNV and CDR2 as YYDKDF (reference sequence). CDR3 length equals 15 residues. The CDR3: CATSRPPGESTEAFF.

The J gene is TRBJ1-1, the V gene TRBV5-1; checking the TCRdb D call of TRBD1 is not possible without DNA. The V gene's germline CDR1 is SGHRS and CDR2 YFSETQ. The length of the CDR3 is 13 residues. CDR3 region: CASSGGQGTEAFF. Based on the CDR3 plus reference TRBV5-1 and TRBJ1-1, the full variable domain is KAGVTQTPRYLIKTRGQQVTLSCSPISGHRSVSWYQQTPGQGLQFLFEYFSETQRNKGNFPGRFSGRQFSNSRSEMNVSTLELGDSALYLCASSGGQGTEAFFGQGTRLTVV.

This chain links TRBV7-2 with TRBJ1-2. Germline values: CDR1 SGHTA, CDR2 FQGNSA. The CDR3 length is 12 residues. The CDR3 here is CASSLLNYGYTF.

The V call is TRBV5-4, the J call TRBJ2-3; the TCRdb call, TRBD1, lacks DNA for checking. This CDR3 spans 18 amino acids. Germline V CDR1 and CDR2: SGHNT, YYREEE (reference sequence). CDR3: CASSLGGGKSTSTDTQYF.

The genes are TRBV11-2 and TRBJ2-4; TCRdb's D gene call, TRBD1, goes unchecked for lack of DNA. Germline CDR1 reads SGHAT; CDR2 reads FQNNGV. The CDR3 runs 16 residues. Here the CDR3 reads CASSLNRGSAKNIQYF.

This chain connects TRBV6-1 to TRBJ2-5; TCRdb's D call of TRBD2 is untestable without DNA. The CDR3 contains 15 residues. CDR1 and CDR2 from the germline V gene are MNHNS and SASEGT. CDR3 in amino acids: CASSDRAGGRETQYF.

J is TRBJ2-7 and V is TRBV6-5; the TCRdb call, TRBD1, lacks DNA for checking. The CDR3 sequence is 14 residues long. The germline V gene has CDR1 MNHEY and CDR2 SVGAGI. The CDR3 protein is CASSSRDRGYEQYF.

This chain uses TRBV6-1 with TRBJ2-1; absent DNA, TCRdb's TRBD2 call cannot be checked. Per the germline V gene, CDR1 is MNHNS and CDR2 is SASEGT. The CDR3 covers 14 residues. The CDR3 sequence is CASSAVLGNNEQFF.

The genes are TRBV11-2 and TRBJ1-6; no DNA is available, so the TRBD1 call from TCRdb remains unchecked. The CDR3 is 18 residues long. In germline, CDR1 is SGHAT, CDR2 FQNNGV. The CDR3 sequence: CASSLDFSGASGNSPLHF.